One and the same sample provided the 25 T cell receptor beta chains below, sequenced in a study of blood T cell repertoires in COVID-19. Here immunoSEQ multiplex PCR was the method, and the copy in TCRdb shows in-frame clones only, minus some. The repertoire has 300,000 to 450,000 clones, around 87% of them found once; the top ten carry 2% to 2.5%. Material: peripheral blood. These TCRs come from an older woman with COVID-19, enrolled during active disease.

This clone was seen more than once but under ten times. V and J are TRBV4-1 and TRBJ1-2; 7 nucleotides align to TRBD1. V was clipped by 1 base and J by 3 bases; unmatched bases: 2. The CDR3 runs 14 residues. Germline V gene lookup returns CDR1 MGHRA and CDR2 YSYEKL. CDR3 region: CASSQVQGDYGYTF. The CDR3 coding sequence is TGCGCCAGCAGCCAAGTTCAGGGGGACTATGGCTACACCTTC.

In this sample, this clone turned up once. The CDR3 region has the DNA TGTGCCAGTTGGGACAGGAATCAGCCCCAGCATTTT. This codes for CASWDRNQPQHF. The chain uses TRBV19 and TRBJ1-5, with 8 bases matching TRBD1. The J segment lost 4 bases and the V segment lost 8 bases, leaving 1 base of the junction unmatched. This CDR3 contains 12 residues. From germline, CDR1 is LNHDA and CDR2 SQIVND (reference sequence). The complete variable domain, with remaining parts taken from reference TRBV19 and TRBJ1-5, reads DGGITQSPKYLFRKEGQNVTLSCEQNLNHDAMYWYRQDPGQGLRLIYYSQIVNDFQKGDIAEGYSVSREKKESFPLTVTSAQKNPTAFYLCASWDRNQPQHFGDGTRLSIL.

The chain carries TRBV9 and TRBJ1-1, with TRBD1 as a possible D gene (6 bases). CDR1 is SGDLS, CDR2 YYNGEE, per germline. CDR3 length: 16 residues. The V end lost 3 bases, the J end lost 0 bases, and 15 bases lay between the germline ends. Here the CDR3 reads CASSGDVQGVNTEAFF. DNA of the CDR3: TGTGCCAGCAGCGGAGACGTACAGGGAGTGAACACTGAAGCTTTCTTT.

This clone is a singleton in its sample. The DNA of the CDR3 is TGTGCCAGCACCCCCCGGGGGGGAAGCACAGATACGCAGTATTTT. Translating gives CASTPRGGSTDTQYF. This chain links TRBV5-8 with TRBJ2-3, with TRBD2 matching over 8 bases. J was trimmed by 0 bases and V by 6 bases; bases with no gene match: 6. CDR3 size: 15 residues. The germline gives CDR1 SGHTS, CDR2 YDEGEE.

V usage is TRBV5-1 and J usage is TRBJ2-1; 11 bases are a match to TRBD1. The CDR3 totals 15 residues. Germline V CDR1 and CDR2: SGHRS, YFSETQ. With 5 bases clipped from V and 8 bases from J, the junction kept 9 bases outside the gene matches. The CDR3 DNA reads TGCGCCAGCAGTTACCGGGACAGGGGGTTGGATGAGCAGTTCTTC. Amino acids: CASSYRDRGLDEQFF.

The table lists this clone with a few counts. The genes are TRBV10-1 and TRBJ1-2; perhaps TRBD1 as D (6 bases). V shed 5 bases and J shed 4 bases, with 14 bases lying between them. The CDR3 consists of 14 residues. In germline, CDR1 is WNHNN, CDR2 SYGVQD (reference sequence). CDR3 loop: CASSNDRIFYGYTF. DNA of the CDR3: TGCGCCAGCAGTAACGACAGGATCTTCTATGGCTACACCTTC.

The CDR3 nucleotides read TGTGCCAGCAGTTACGAGACCTATAATTCACCCCTCCACTTT. It is translated as CASSYETYNSPLHF. V gene TRBV6-5 combines with J gene TRBJ1-6; D unclear. V dropped 2 bases and J dropped 2 bases, with 4 bases sitting between them. Per germline, CDR1 MNHEY and CDR2 SVGAGI. The CDR3 totals 14 residues.

The rearrangement joins TRBV2 to TRBJ1-2; possibly TRBD1 for D (6 bases). V was pared by 6 bases and J by 5 bases, with 13 bases between. The CDR3 covers 13 residues. The germline gives CDR1 SNHLY, CDR2 FYNNEI. The CDR3 coding sequence is TGTGCCAGCAGGATGGGGGCCGCGTATGGCTACACCTTC. Its translation is CASRMGAAYGYTF.

The chain carries TRBV7-9 and TRBJ1-2; possibly TRBD1 for D (5 bases). Germline lookup yields CDR1 SEHNR and CDR2 FQNEAQ (reference sequence). This CDR3 contains 14 residues. The V end was cut by 5 bases, the J end by 6 bases, with 16 bases between. The CDR3 spells CASSPSGGTHGYTF. CDR3 DNA: TGTGCCAGCAGCCCATCGGGGGGGACGCATGGCTACACCTTC.

This clone was found once. The V and J genes are TRBV5-8 and TRBJ1-6; the D is unclear. This CDR3 comprises 13 residues. CDR1 and CDR2 (germline): SGHTS, YDEGEE. Trimming stripped 2 bases from V and 8 bases from J, with 8 bases between. The CDR3 sequence: CASSFSVHSPLHF. As DNA, the CDR3 is TGTGCCAGCAGCTTCTCAGTACATTCACCCCTCCACTTT.

J is TRBJ2-3 and V is TRBV6-5; TRBD1 aligns across 7 bases. Trimming at V came to 6 bases and at J to 9 bases, leaving 6 bases not matched to a gene. CDR1 and CDR2 (germline): MNHEY, SVGAGI. The CDR3 contains 12 residues. CDR3 sequence: CASSPARGTQYF. Here the CDR3 DNA reads TGTGCCAGCAGCCCGGCCAGGGGGACGCAGTATTTT.

The chain recombines TRBV6-5 with TRBJ2-7; 13 bases align to TRBD2. Germline V gene lookup returns CDR1 MNHEY and CDR2 SVGAGI. This CDR3 contains 15 residues. V was clipped by 6 bases and J by 3 bases; unmatched bases: 5. CDR3 region: CASRETSGGLYEQYF. CDR3 bases: TGTGCCAGCAGGGAGACTAGCGGGGGGCTCTACGAGCAGTACTTC.

CDR3 amino acids: CASIGQGVLDQPQHF. For the CDR3, the DNA is TGTGCCAGTATAGGACAGGGGGTGTTGGATCAGCCCCAGCATTTT. This chain joins TRBV19 and TRBJ1-5; 10 bases line up with TRBD1. Germline V lookup: CDR1 LNHDA, CDR2 SQIVND (reference sequence). V lost 7 bases and J lost 5; bases outside the gene matches: 8. This CDR3 spans 15 amino acids.

The V and J genes are TRBV19 and TRBJ1-5; TRBD1 matches 10 bases. Trimming removed 6 bases from V and 2 bases from J; junction bases left unmatched: 13. Germline V lookup: CDR1 LNHDA, CDR2 SQIVND (reference sequence). This CDR3 has 18 amino acids. As DNA, the CDR3 is TGTGCCAGTAGCAGAAGGACAGGGGGGTCTTTTGGCAATCAGCCCCAGCATTTT. Translated: CASSRRTGGSFGNQPQHF.

CDR3: CASSPSVTEAFF. The CDR3 DNA is TGTGCCAGCAGTCCGTCGGTAACTGAAGCTTTCTTT. This chain joins TRBV28 and TRBJ1-1; no firm D call. V was trimmed by 5 bases and J by 5 bases, leaving 9 bases between them. The CDR3 loop spans 12 amino acids. Per germline, CDR1 MDHEN and CDR2 SYDVKM. Full variable domain (rest looked up from reference TRBV28 and TRBJ1-1): DVKVTQSSRYLVKRTGEKVFLECVQDMDHENMFWYRQDPGLGLRLIYFSYDVKMKEKGDIPEGYSVSREKKERFSLILESASTNQTSMYLCASSPSVTEAFFGQGTRLTVV.

The chain uses TRBV5-1 and TRBJ2-1; D may be TRBD2 (8 bases). From germline, CDR1 is SGHRS and CDR2 YFSETQ. CDR3 length: 15 residues. V lost 4 bases to trimming and J lost 8 bases, with 19 bases between them. The CDR3 DNA sequence: TGCGCCAGCAGCCCACAAGGGACAGCGGGGGATGAGCAGTTCTTC. Its protein product is CASSPQGTAGDEQFF. Full variable domain (rest looked up from reference TRBV5-1 and TRBJ2-1): KAGVTQTPRYLIKTRGQQVTLSCSPISGHRSVSWYQQTPGQGLQFLFEYFSETQRNKGNFPGRFSGRQFSNSRSEMNVSTLELGDSALYLCASSPQGTAGDEQFFGPGTRLTVL.

The rearrangement joins TRBV19 to TRBJ2-7; TRBD1 might be the D (6 bases). The germline V gene has CDR1 LNHDA and CDR2 SQIVND (reference sequence). The CDR3 covers 15 residues. Trimming shortened V by 8 bases and J by 3 bases, and 20 bases separated the two germline ends. CDR3 in amino acids: CASGRTLTDSYEQYF. As DNA, the CDR3 is TGTGCCAGTGGCCGGACCTTAACGGACAGCTACGAGCAGTACTTC.

The chain combines TRBV18 with TRBJ2-1; the match to TRBD1 covers 8 bases. The V gene's germline CDR1 is KGHSH and CDR2 LQKENI. The J segment lost 10 bases and the V segment lost 2 bases, leaving 10 bases of the junction unmatched. The CDR3 has 15 amino acids. The CDR3: CASSPTTGARGEQFF. For the CDR3, the DNA is TGTGCCAGCTCACCAACGACAGGGGCGCGAGGGGAGCAGTTCTTC.

The gene calls are TRBV25-1 and TRBJ1-1; D not certain. Per the germline V gene, CDR1 is MGHDK and CDR2 is SYGVNS. The V gene lost 2 bases and the J gene lost 11 bases, with 12 bases spanning the gap. The CDR3 totals 12 residues. The CDR3 protein is CASSEDLVRAFF. In DNA form, the CDR3 reads TGTGCCAGCAGTGAAGACCTCGTGAGGGCTTTCTTT. Using reference TRBV25-1 and TRBJ1-1 for the parts outside the CDR3, the full variable domain is EADIYQTPRYLVIGTGKKITLECSQTMGHDKMYWYQQDPGMELHLIHYSYGVNSTEKGDLSSESTVSRIRTEHFPLTLESARPSHTSQYLCASSEDLVRAFFGQGTRLTVV.

The chain links TRBV11-2 to TRBJ2-5; D is perhaps TRBD1 (5 bases). Germline CDR1 is SGHAT and CDR2 is FQNNGV. The CDR3 sequence is 14 residues long. The V gene lost 5 bases and the J gene lost 5 bases, with 15 bases spanning the gap. In nucleotides, the CDR3 is TGTGCCAGCAGCACGACGGCAGGGAAGGAGACCCAGTACTTC. This sequence encodes CASSTTAGKETQYF.

This clone was counted only a few times. This chain connects TRBV9 to TRBJ2-2; D is ambiguous. The CDR3 extends over 15 amino acids. The germline V and J ends were trimmed by 2 bases and 0 bases, with 8 bases remaining between them. CDR1 SGDLS and CDR2 YYNGEE come from the germline V gene. This chain's CDR3 is CASSVRDTNTGELFF. In DNA, the CDR3 is TGTGCCAGCAGCGTCAGAGACACGAACACCGGGGAGCTGTTTTTT.

The chain recombines TRBV5-1 with TRBJ2-3; 12 nucleotides match TRBD2. V dropped 2 bases and J dropped 0; count of bases not matched to a gene: 1. CDR1 is SGHRS and CDR2 is YFSETQ in the germline V gene. The CDR3 loop spans 16 amino acids. For the CDR3, the DNA is TGCGCCAGCAGCTTTACTAGCGGGGGGAGCACAGATACGCAGTATTTT. Residues: CASSFTSGGSTDTQYF.

This chain links TRBV10-3 with TRBJ1-2; unclear D gene. This CDR3 has 14 residues. Germline CDR1 and CDR2: ENHRY and SYGVKD. Trimming stripped 5 bases from V and 2 bases from J, with 12 bases between. DNA of the CDR3: TGTGCCATCAGTTTTAAGACGGAGAACTATGGCTACACCTTC. Amino acid sequence: CAISFKTENYGYTF.

A note on this clone: Other nucleotide sequences from this sample produce the same CDR3. The chain couples TRBV18 to TRBJ2-7; tentative D call: TRBD1 (5 bases). The CDR3 is 13 residues long. V lost 3 bases and J 2 bases, leaving 8 bases between the germline ends. CDR1 and CDR2 (germline): KGHSH, LQKENI. The DNA for the CDR3 is TGTGCCAGCTCACCGGGGCAGACCTACGAGCAGTACTTC. Translating it yields CASSPGQTYEQYF. Combining the CDR3 with reference TRBV18 and TRBJ2-7 gives the whole variable domain NAGVMQNPRHLVRRRGQEARLRCSPMKGHSHVYWYRQLPEEGLKFMVYLQKENIIDESGMPKERFSAEFPKEGPSILRIQQVVRGDSAAYFCASSPGQTYEQYFGPGTRLTVT.

V usage is TRBV14 and J usage is TRBJ2-1; D gene unclear. The CDR3 totals 14 residues. Germline V gives CDR1 SGHDN, CDR2 FVKESK. In DNA, the CDR3 is TGTGCAAGCTCGGAAGCGCAGACCTACAATGAGCAGTTCTTC. Residues: CASSEAQTYNEQFF.